Below are 5 T cell receptor beta chains sequenced from a single sample in a study of T cell responses to AZD1222 COVID-19 vaccine. Sequencing was performed with immunoSEQ multiplex PCR; in TCRdb, only in-frame clones are kept and a portion is missing. The sample carries over 100,000 clones, around 90% recorded once. Sequencing used peripheral blood, obtained on day 0 of AZD1222 vaccination. These receptors all come from an adult in good health.

V usage is TRBV5-8 and J usage is TRBJ1-5, with D possibly being TRBD1 (5 bases). The V end was cut by 4 bases, the J end by 0 bases, with 14 bases between. The CDR3 runs to 16 residues. Germline V gene lookup returns CDR1 SGHTS and CDR2 YDEGEE. The DNA of the CDR3 is TGTGCCAGCAGCGGGGGTTGGCACTATAGCAATCAGCCCCAGCATTTT. Translated: CASSGGWHYSNQPQHF.

The rearrangement uses TRBV4-1 and TRBJ2-1; the D is unclear. Germline V lookup: CDR1 MGHRA, CDR2 YSYEKL. The CDR3 has 12 residues. V was shortened by 0 bases and J by 8 bases, with 5 bases between the two germline ends. This chain's CDR3 is CASSQDRDEQFF. The DNA for the CDR3 is TGCGCCAGCAGCCAAGATCGGGATGAGCAGTTCTTC.

The chain joins TRBV6-5 to TRBJ1-1, with D possibly being TRBD1 (6 bases). V lost 3 bases and J 4 bases, leaving 15 bases between the germline ends. From germline, CDR1 is MNHEY and CDR2 SVGAGI. The CDR3 has 15 residues. CDR3 sequence (DNA): TGTGCCAGCAGTTATGGGGGCGGAAGGGCCACTGAAGCTTTCTTT. Its translation: CASSYGGGRATEAFF.

The CDR3 sequence is CASSSGPPYEQYF. CDR3 nucleotide sequence: TGTGCCAGCAGTTCCGGGCCACCCTACGAGCAGTACTTC. The V gene is TRBV28, the J gene TRBJ2-7; no definite D call. V lost 4 bases to trimming and J lost 2 bases, with 9 bases between them. CDR1 is MDHEN and CDR2 is SYDVKM in the germline V gene. The CDR3 is 13 amino acids. Full variable domain (rest looked up from reference TRBV28 and TRBJ2-7): DVKVTQSSRYLVKRTGEKVFLECVQDMDHENMFWYRQDPGLGLRLIYFSYDVKMKEKGDIPEGYSVSREKKERFSLILESASTNQTSMYLCASSSGPPYEQYFGPGTRLTVT.

The gene calls are TRBV27 and TRBJ2-7; TRBD2 might be the D (6 bases). V lost 6 bases to trimming and J lost 5 bases, with 14 bases between them. The CDR3 is made up of 13 amino acids. Per germline, CDR1 MNHEY and CDR2 SMNVEV (reference sequence). This CDR3 is CASSLSGVNEQYF. CDR3 sequence (DNA): TGTGCCAGCAGCCTTTCGGGGGTGAACGAGCAGTACTTC.